A selection of T cell receptor beta chains follows, all from one sample in a study of identical twins. TCRdb re-called the 5' RACE reads with MiXCR, one entry per CDR3 protein. The profile shows some 1,700,000 distinct CDR3 sequences, around 33% of them singletons. Sequenced material: cord blood. The receptors stem from a newborn girl in good health. CDR3s include the opening cysteine and the closing phenylalanine or tryptophan. A D gene is named only where the DNA matches it firmly. Rows give clone size only sometimes, using once, few, many, or a class for an expanded clone.

size: few; D: TRBD1; J: TRBJ2-7; V: TRBV5-5; CDR3: CASSQGTTGSYEQYF; DNA: TGTGCCAGCAGCCAGGGGACGACAGGGTCCTACGAGCAGTACTTC
size: NA; D: NA; J: TRBJ1-4; V: TRBV7-9; CDR3: CASSEQGPRAQLFF; DNA: TGTGCCAGCAGCGAACAAGGGCCGAGGGCCCAACTGTTTTTT
size: NA; D: TRBD2; J: TRBJ2-2; V: TRBV20-1; CDR3: CSARDLGLAEETNTGELFF; DNA: TGCAGTGCTAGAGATCTGGGACTAGCGGAAGAAACGAACACCGGGGAGCTGTTTTTT
size: many; D: TRBD2; J: TRBJ2-3; V: TRBV20-1; CDR3: CSAPSGRGTDTQYF; DNA: TGCAGTGCTCCTAGCGGGAGGGGCACAGATACGCAGTATTTT
size: NA; D: NA; J: TRBJ1-2; V: TRBV11-2; CDR3: CASSVREKDYGYTF; DNA: TGTGCCAGCAGCGTCAGGGAGAAGGATTACGGCTACACCTTC
size: few; D: NA; J: TRBJ1-5; V: TRBV3-1; CDR3: CASSQGEGRYQPQHF; DNA: TGTGCCAGCAGCCAAGGTGAAGGGAGGTATCAGCCCCAGCATTTT
size: NA; D: NA; J: TRBJ1-5; V: TRBV6-1; CDR3: CASSHRASDSSLQPQHF; DNA: TGTGCCAGCAGCCACAGGGCCTCGGACAGCTCCCTCCAGCCCCAGCATTTT
size: few; D: NA; J: TRBJ2-5; V: TRBV10-1; CDR3: CASSESLVRETQYF; DNA: TGCGCCAGCAGTGAGTCGTTGGTTCGAGAGACCCAGTACTTC
size: few; D: NA; J: TRBJ2-7; V: TRBV20-1; CDR3: CSAPFPRRGSYNEQYF; DNA: TGCAGTGCTCCCTTCCCTCGCAGAGGCTCCTACAATGAGCAGTACTTC
size: few; D: TRBD2; J: TRBJ2-1; V: TRBV6-5; CDR3: CASSYSASGNEQFF; DNA: TGTGCCAGCAGTTACTCGGCTAGCGGCAATGAGCAGTTCTTC